This T cell receptor beta chain was sequenced during a study of regulatory T cells in long-lasting Graves disease. Time point described: newly diagnosed GD, antithyroid drugs for less than 3 months. PBMC RNA served as the TCR library source. Recruitment took place at an endocrinology department in Xi'an, China. Arm-PCR of CDR3 regions and iRepertoire HTBI primers were used to build TCR beta libraries. TCRdb itself ran the multiplex PCR reads through MiXCR, one entry per CDR3 protein. The sample consists of fewer than 350,000 distinct CDR3 sequences, about 18% of them appearing once. Findings of the study overall: Persistent Graves' patients had lower TCR diversity than newly diagnosed ones.

This clonotype was seen ten or more times. Antigen unknown. This CDR3 contains 12 residues. Germline CDR1 DFQATT, CDR2 SNEGSKA (reference sequence). V gave up 4 bases and J gave up 2 bases, with 8 bases separating them. The receptor was derived from a female donor with Graves disease. This rearrangement joins TRBV20-1 to TRBJ2-5; D call uncertain. The sample here was peripheral blood mononuclear cells (PBMCs), taken at new diagnosis, from a patient treated with antithyroid drugs. CDR3 bases: TGCAGTGCTATCCAAGGGCAAGAGACCCAGTACTTC. Its protein is CSAIQGQETQYF.